This TCR beta chain came from a study of blood T cell repertoires in COVID-19. Sequencing used immunoSEQ multiplex PCR; TCRdb keeps in-frame clones, though not all of them. The profile covers about 180,000 clones, with approximately 85% appearing a single time and more than 5% taken by the ten largest. V was pared by 2 bases and J by 5 bases, with 8 bases of the junction left unmatched. The germline CDR1 and CDR2 sequences are MDHEN and SYDVKM. The CDR3 totals 18 residues. This sequence joins TRBV28 and TRBJ1-6, with 11 bases identical to TRBD1. The TCR originated in a man in his forties who had recovered from COVID-19. The sequencing sample was made of PBMCs or T cells enriched from blood (not recorded which). In nucleotides, the CDR3 is TGTGCCAGCAGTTTAATCGGGACAGGGGGACCTCATAATTCACCCCTCCACTTT. Encoded protein: CASSLIGTGGPHNSPLHF.